This TCR beta chain was sequenced in a study of cytotoxic CD8 clonotypes in ibrutinib-treated CLL. Study-level results: Patients with sustained remission and those progressing were sampled at differing times. Contraction or stability on treatment characterized the public clonotypes, which were uncommon.

Profiling relied on immunoSEQ multiplex PCR, and the TCRdb table lists in-frame clones only, not all of them. The data contain 200,000 or so clones, approximately 75% of them singletons. Extraction of roughly 1.8 micrograms of genomic DNA from cryopreserved PBMCs supplied material for TCR beta libraries. Looked up from germline, CDR1 is SNHLY and CDR2 is FYNNEI. This CDR3 has 16 amino acids. V lost 10 bases and J 3 bases, leaving 22 bases between the germline ends. Details on this clone: What it recognizes is unknown.

The sequences come from PBMCs, collected after 12 months of ibrutinib treatment. The chain has TRBV2 and TRBJ2-1; tentative D call: TRBD2 (6 bases). The sequence came from a human donor with chronic lymphocytic leukemia. The DNA of the CDR3 is TGTGCCACCAGCTCGGGACTTCGGGGCTTCTACAATGAGCAGTTCTTC. Its translation: CATSSGLRGFYNEQFF.